The 29 T cell receptor beta chains reported below all come from one sample, sequenced in a study of cytomegalovirus exposure and HLA in healthy donors. Libraries were prepared by immunoSEQ multiplex PCR; TCRdb keeps only in-frame clonotypes and omits some of them. The sample comprises approximately 220,000 clones, 90% to 95% of which are singletons, and more than 1% rests with the top ten. Input material: PBMCs. The receptors shown here come from a woman aged 18-29 years in good health and CMV-seronegative.

The rearrangement uses TRBV15 and TRBJ2-1, with TRBD1 identical over 9 bases. Per germline, CDR1 LNHNV and CDR2 YYDKDF (reference sequence). Losses at the gene ends were 0 bases for V and 3 bases for J; bases not matched to a gene: 9. This CDR3 comprises 18 residues. The CDR3 region has the DNA TGTGCCACCAGCAGAGATCGGGCGGACAGGGGTTACTACAATGAGCAGTTCTTC. Translation gives CATSRDRADRGYYNEQFF. The whole variable domain, remainder taken from reference TRBV15 and TRBJ2-1, is DAMVIQNPRYQVTQFGKPVTLSCSQTLNHNVMYWYQQKSSQAPKLLFHYYDKDFNNEADTPDNFQSRRPNTSFCFLDIRSPGLGDTAMYLCATSRDRADRGYYNEQFFGPGTRLTVL.

This rearrangement joins TRBV9 to TRBJ1-2; D not certain. The CDR3 extends over 14 amino acids. V lost 0 bases, J lost 3 bases, and 9 bases lay in between. Germline loops: CDR1 SGDLS, CDR2 YYNGEE. As DNA, the CDR3 is TGTGCCAGCAGCGTAGACTCCAGGTACTATGGCTACACCTTC. The encoded protein is CASSVDSRYYGYTF.

This chain connects TRBV7-2 to TRBJ2-7; 10 nucleotides line up with TRBD2. In germline, CDR1 is SGHTA, CDR2 FQGNSA. Trimming took 2 bases from V and 2 from J; bases not matched to a gene: 0. This CDR3 has 14 amino acids. The CDR3 region has the DNA TGTGCCAGCAGCTTAACTAGCGGGGCCTACGAGCAGTACTTC. This encodes CASSLTSGAYEQYF.

The chain is built from TRBV6-4 and TRBJ2-2; 7 bases match TRBD2. This CDR3 is 16 amino acids long. CDR1 and CDR2 from the germline V gene are MRHNA and SNTAGT. After removal of 3 bases from V and 7 bases from J, the junction contained 11 bases not matched to a gene. CDR3 protein: CASSERAGPGGGELFF. DNA of the CDR3: TGTGCCAGCAGTGAACGAGCGGGACCCGGCGGCGGGGAGCTGTTTTTT.

The chain recombines TRBV10-1 with TRBJ2-3, with D possibly being TRBD2 (5 bases). Trimming left V 0 bases short and J 5 bases short, with 9 bases between. Germline V CDR1 and CDR2: WNHNN, SYGVQD (reference sequence). This CDR3 has 14 residues. DNA of the CDR3: TGCGCCAGCAGTGAGTCGGAGGTGCAAGATACGCAGTATTTT. Amino acids: CASSESEVQDTQYF.

The V gene is TRBV7-6, the J gene TRBJ1-2; TRBD1 is a possible D gene (5 bases). The germline V gene encodes CDR1 SGHVS and CDR2 FNYEAQ. The V gene lost 5 bases and the J gene lost 8 bases, with 27 bases spanning the gap. The CDR3 totals 17 residues. The CDR3 is CASSPPRWGPASMGYTF. CDR3 nucleotide sequence: TGTGCCAGCAGCCCGCCGCGGTGGGGCCCCGCGTCCATGGGCTACACCTTC. The variable domain in full, completed from reference TRBV7-6 and TRBJ1-2, reads GAGVSQSPRYKVTKRGQDVALRCDPISGHVSLYWYRQALGQGPEFLTYFNYEAQQDKSGLPNDRFSAERPEGSISTLTIQRTEQRDSAMYRCASSPPRWGPASMGYTFGSGTRLTVV.

The CDR3 protein is CASSQSGTVYGYTF. In DNA, the CDR3 is TGCGCCAGCAGTCAATCCGGAACAGTCTATGGCTACACCTTC. The chain couples TRBV23-1 to TRBJ1-2; D is unresolved. TRBV23-1 counts as an open reading frame of uncertain function. This CDR3 is 14 amino acids long. V gave up 0 bases and J gave up 4 bases, with 9 bases separating them.

This clone came up a few times. The chain employs TRBV6-1 and TRBJ1-5, with 7 bases matching TRBD1. The ends lost 7 bases at V and 6 bases at J; junction bases unmatched: 12. CDR3 size: 15 residues. Germline V gene lookup returns CDR1 MNHNS and CDR2 SASEGT. CDR3: CASIKLQSGGQPQHF. The CDR3 DNA is TGTGCCAGCATTAAACTCCAGTCAGGGGGTCAGCCCCAGCATTTT.

The chain carries TRBV7-6 and TRBJ2-1; 10 positions agree with TRBD1. After removal of 3 bases from V and 1 base from J, the junction contained 6 bases not matched to a gene. This CDR3 is 17 amino acids long. Germline CDR1 and CDR2: SGHVS and FNYEAQ. In DNA, the CDR3 is TGTGCCAGCAGCTTGATCCCGGGACAGGGGTCCTACAATGAGCAGTTCTTC. Translation gives CASSLIPGQGSYNEQFF.

The rearrangement links TRBV6-1 to TRBJ2-7; D possibly corresponds to TRBD1 (7 bases). Trimming pared 0 bases from V and 0 bases from J, leaving 15 bases between. The CDR3 sequence is 17 residues long. Germline V gene sequence: CDR1 MNHNS, CDR2 SASEGT. The CDR3 protein is CASSEALGRQGSYEQYF. CDR3 sequence (DNA): TGTGCCAGCAGTGAAGCGCTCGGGAGACAGGGCTCCTACGAGCAGTACTTC.

The rearrangement uses TRBV5-3 and TRBJ1-1; TRBD1 agrees at 8 bases. TRBV5-3 is filed as an ORF, its function uncertain. CDR3 length: 17 residues. Unmatched junction bases numbered 9, after V lost 0 bases and J lost 2 bases. The CDR3 is CARSLASGTGGNTEAFF. The CDR3, as DNA: TGTGCCAGAAGCTTGGCATCTGGGACAGGCGGTAACACTGAAGCTTTCTTT.

This chain joins TRBV18 and TRBJ2-7; 10 bases line up with TRBD1. This CDR3 is 14 amino acids long. The V gene end was trimmed by 3 bases and the J gene end by 5 bases; junction bases not matched to a gene: 4. Looked up from germline, CDR1 is KGHSH and CDR2 is LQKENI. The CDR3 DNA follows: TGTGCCAGCTCACCGGACAGGGGGAGGGACGAGCAGTACTTC. It translates to CASSPDRGRDEQYF. Filled out from reference TRBV18 and TRBJ2-7, the complete variable domain reads NAGVMQNPRHLVRRRGQEARLRCSPMKGHSHVYWYRQLPEEGLKFMVYLQKENIIDESGMPKERFSAEFPKEGPSILRIQQVVRGDSAAYFCASSPDRGRDEQYFGPGTRLTVT.

V and J are TRBV27 and TRBJ2-5, with D maybe TRBD1 (6 bases). This CDR3 region has 14 residues. Between the trimmed V and J ends, which lost 3 bases and 5 bases, there was a span of 13 bases. CDR1 MNHEY and CDR2 SMNVEV come from the germline V gene (reference sequence). The CDR3 sequence: CASSFWGPQETQYF. The CDR3 DNA follows: TGTGCCAGCAGTTTTTGGGGGCCCCAGGAGACCCAGTACTTC.

DNA for the CDR3: TGTGCCAGCAGTAGGACACCTCAGAACACTGAAGCTTTCTTT. Translation: CASSRTPQNTEAFF. The gene calls are TRBV27 and TRBJ1-1; TRBD1 might be the D (5 bases). V lost 5 bases and J lost 1, with 11 bases in between. The germline gives CDR1 MNHEY, CDR2 SMNVEV (reference sequence). The CDR3 is made up of 14 amino acids.

The rearrangement joins TRBV4-2 to TRBJ2-3; the match to TRBD2 covers 7 bases. Germline values: CDR1 LGHNA, CDR2 YNFKEQ. Losses at the gene ends were 5 bases for V and 5 bases for J; bases not matched to a gene: 10. The CDR3 has 15 amino acids. The chain's CDR3 is CASSSRGDERDTQYF. As DNA, the CDR3 is TGTGCCAGCAGCAGCCGGGGGGACGAACGAGATACGCAGTATTTT.

This chain joins TRBV7-9 and TRBJ2-3; 8 bases are a match to TRBD1. Germline loops: CDR1 SEHNR, CDR2 FQNEAQ (reference sequence). The V gene end was trimmed by 5 bases and the J gene end by 2 bases; junction bases not matched to a gene: 9. CDR3 length: 16 residues. The DNA of the CDR3 is TGTGCCAGCAGCAAAGACCGGGACAGGCTCACAGATACGCAGTATTTT. It yields the protein CASSKDRDRLTDTQYF.

This chain connects TRBV19 to TRBJ1-6, with 9 bases lining up with TRBD1. The junction had 4 bases not matched to a gene; V was cut back by 3 bases and J by 7 bases. Germline loops: CDR1 LNHDA, CDR2 SQIVND (reference sequence). The CDR3 extends over 15 amino acids. CDR3 region: CASSMGQGPNSPLHF. Here the CDR3 DNA reads TGTGCCAGTAGTATGGGACAGGGTCCAAATTCACCCCTCCACTTT.

This clone appeared once. V usage is TRBV28 and J usage is TRBJ2-7; D ambiguous. CDR1 is MDHEN, CDR2 SYDVKM, per germline. V lost 6 bases to trimming and J lost 2 bases, with 5 bases between them. CDR3 length: 11 amino acids. CDR3 residues: CASSPAYEQYF. DNA of the CDR3: TGTGCCAGCAGCCCTGCCTACGAGCAGTACTTC.

Written as DNA, the CDR3 is TGTGCCAGCAGTCCAAACAGGGGGAAAACCGGGGAGCTGTTTTTT. The encoded protein is CASSPNRGKTGELFF. The chain carries TRBV27 and TRBJ2-2; 8 positions agree with TRBD1. V dropped 5 bases and J dropped 5; count of bases not matched to a gene: 7. The CDR3 runs 15 residues. Looked up from germline, CDR1 is MNHEY and CDR2 is SMNVEV (reference sequence).

The gene calls are TRBV29-1 and TRBJ2-5; 10 bases are a match to TRBD1. Germline CDR1 reads SQVTM; CDR2 reads ANQGSEA. The CDR3 runs to 13 residues. The V gene end was trimmed by 5 bases and the J gene end by 7 bases; junction bases not matched to a gene: 7. DNA of the CDR3: TGCAGCGTTACCGGGACAGGGGAGGTGACCCAGTACTTC. It is translated as CSVTGTGEVTQYF.

The rearrangement joins TRBV15 to TRBJ1-3; no clear D gene. There are 13 residues in the CDR3. In germline, CDR1 is LNHNV, CDR2 YYDKDF (reference sequence). V was trimmed by 7 bases and J by 1 base, leaving 8 bases between them. The CDR3 bases are TGTGCCACCACCCCGGGGTCTGGAAACACCATATATTTT. Translation gives CATTPGSGNTIYF. The complete variable domain, with remaining parts taken from reference TRBV15 and TRBJ1-3, reads DAMVIQNPRYQVTQFGKPVTLSCSQTLNHNVMYWYQQKSSQAPKLLFHYYDKDFNNEADTPDNFQSRRPNTSFCFLDIRSPGLGDTAMYLCATTPGSGNTIYFGEGSWLTVV.

V gene TRBV7-9 combines with J gene TRBJ1-1, with 7 bases that match TRBD1. The ends lost 6 bases at V and 3 bases at J; junction bases unmatched: 7. CDR1 is SEHNR, CDR2 FQNEAQ, per germline (reference sequence). CDR3 size: 14 residues. CDR3 sequence reads: CASSETGRDTEAFF. CDR3 sequence (DNA): TGTGCCAGCAGTGAGACAGGGCGGGACACTGAAGCTTTCTTT.

This clone was recorded only once. The chain joins TRBV25-1 to TRBJ1-1; 8 bases are a match to TRBD1. Per the germline V gene, CDR1 is MGHDK and CDR2 is SYGVNS. After removal of 3 bases from V and 4 bases from J, the junction contained 7 bases not matched to a gene. The CDR3 length is 15 residues. The CDR3 DNA is TGTGCCAGCAGTGACCCAACAGGGGGTGTCACTGAAGCTTTCTTT. Protein: CASSDPTGGVTEAFF.

This chain joins TRBV7-8 and TRBJ1-4; possible D gene TRBD1, 5 bases. The germline V gene encodes CDR1 SGHVS and CDR2 FQNEAQ. The CDR3 contains 13 residues. Trimming stripped 5 bases from V and 8 bases from J, with 12 bases between. CDR3 nucleotides: TGTGCCAGCAGCACCGACAGAGCCGAAAAACTGTTTTTT. It specifies CASSTDRAEKLFF.

The V call is TRBV28, the J call TRBJ1-2; D is undetermined. Germline V gene lookup returns CDR1 MDHEN and CDR2 SYDVKM. The CDR3 length is 15 residues. V was trimmed by 4 bases and J by 3 bases, leaving 15 bases between them. CDR3 sequence reads: CASSSNQQIHYGYTF. In DNA, the CDR3 is TGTGCCAGCAGTTCAAATCAACAGATACACTATGGCTACACCTTC.

The J gene is TRBJ1-2, the V gene TRBV4-1, with D possibly being TRBD1 (6 bases). The CDR3 runs to 15 residues. V was pared by 1 base and J by 3 bases, with 12 bases between. Germline V gene sequence: CDR1 MGHRA, CDR2 YSYEKL. CDR3 sequence: CASSQALGQDYGYTF. The DNA for the CDR3 is TGCGCCAGCAGCCAAGCCCTGGGACAAGACTATGGCTACACCTTC.

The rearrangement uses TRBV23-1 and TRBJ1-1; 12 nucleotides align to TRBD1. TRBV23-1 is annotated as an ORF whose role is uncertain. J gave up 6 bases and V 3 bases, and 5 bases lay outside the gene matches. This CDR3 has 15 amino acids. CDR3 in DNA: TGCGCCAGCAGTCAGCCCGGGACAGGGGGCCCTGAAGCTTTCTTT. Amino acids: CASSQPGTGGPEAFF.

The V and J genes are TRBV30 and TRBJ2-3; TRBD2 matches at 7 bases. With V trimmed by 1 base and J by 5 bases, 3 bases remained unmatched. The CDR3 spans 13 residues. CDR1 GTSNPN and CDR2 SVGIG come from the germline V gene (reference sequence). DNA for the CDR3: TGTGCCTGGAGTGCGGGGGGTTTAGATACGCAGTATTTT. It translates to CAWSAGGLDTQYF.

The chain uses TRBV27 and TRBJ2-1, with TRBD2 identical over 8 bases. CDR3 length: 16 residues. V dropped 6 bases and J dropped 2; count of bases not matched to a gene: 9. Per germline, CDR1 MNHEY and CDR2 SMNVEV (reference sequence). CDR3 sequence: CASRKSGTRTYNEQFF. As DNA, the CDR3 is TGTGCCAGCAGGAAGTCGGGGACTAGGACCTACAATGAGCAGTTCTTC.